The clone carrying this TCR beta chain was detected only a few times. The antigen is not known. The source of the sample is a study of post-analysis software for immune sequencing data. Study outcomes and limitations: When patients were compared with controls, four to six TRBV segments were more frequent, TRBV5-6, TRBV5-1 and TRBV20-1 among them.

The CDR3 has 13 amino acids. Germline V gene sequence: CDR1 SGHTA, CDR2 FQGTGA. The V and J ends lost 5 bases and 5 bases respectively, with 12 bases between them. cDNA libraries of TCR beta carried unique molecular identifiers. One entry per CDR3 protein results from TCRdb running MiXCR on the PCR reads. The table has 450,000 or so distinct CDR3 sequences, around 40% seen once. Material for sequencing was blood. This sequence was found in a girl between 5 and 17 years old with multiple sclerosis. The V gene is TRBV7-3, the J gene TRBJ2-5; maybe TRBD1 (5 bases). The CDR3 protein is CASSLQGFETQYF. The DNA for the CDR3 is TGTGCCAGCAGCCTCCAGGGCTTCGAGACCCAGTACTTC. Combining the CDR3 with reference TRBV7-3 and TRBJ2-5 gives the whole variable domain GAGVSQTPSNKVTEKGKYVELRCDPISGHTALYWYRQSLGQGPEFLIYFQGTGAADDSGLPNDRFFAVRPEGSVSTLKIQRTERGDSAVYLCASSLQGFETQYFGPGTRLLVL.